This T cell receptor (beta chain) derives from a study of OX40 agonist ivuxolimab in advanced cancers. Overall study findings and caveats: Also present in some nonresponders was a low level of normalized T-cell clonal expansion. The antigen specificity of the peripheral T cells (those that were expanded) was not determined. With doses of 0.1 to 3.0 mg/kg, CD4+ and CD8+ blood T cells had undergone clonal expansion by week 6.

Method: immunoSEQ multiplex PCR; TCRdb's copy keeps in-frame clones and lacks some. The profile shows about 51,000 clones, around 82% of them singletons. Blood got drawn at baseline, again on cycle 4 day 1, and then on cycle 7 day 1. V was pared by 1 base and J by 0 bases, with 16 bases between. CDR1 is LNHDA, CDR2 SQIVND, per germline (reference sequence). The CDR3 contains 18 residues. Comments on this clone: Its specificity is not known.

The rearrangement links TRBV19 to TRBJ2-1; tentatively, D is TRBD2 (6 bases). This TCR came from an adult with an advanced solid tumor such as melanoma, head and neck, liver or kidney cancer. Sequences were derived from CD4+ or CD8+ T cells sorted from blood, sampled in a trial of the OX40 agonist ivuxolimab. The CDR3 protein is CASSIALIAAGSYNEQFF. In DNA form, the CDR3 reads TGTGCCAGTAGTATAGCCCTGATAGCGGCGGGCTCCTACAATGAGCAGTTCTTC.